This is a list of T cell receptor beta chains from one sample in a study of cytomegalovirus exposure and HLA in healthy donors. The method was immunoSEQ multiplex PCR; TCRdb's version includes in-frame clones alone and lacks a portion of them. Its table lists over 90,000 clones. The specimen was PBMCs. These receptors all come from a man aged 35 to 55 in good health and CMV-seronegative. Both conserved end residues are part of each CDR3. The order of the fields is D gene, V gene, J gene, CDR3 DNA, CDR3 protein. A D gene is named only where the DNA matches it firmly.

>-|TRBV5-4|TRBJ2-3
TGTGCCAGCAGCCCCAGCGGAGATAGCACAGATACGCAGTATTTT
CASSPSGDSTDTQYF
>TRBD1|TRBV5-1|TRBJ1-2
TGCGCCAGTTCCATACAGGGGGTTGCTAGCGGCTACACCTTC
CASSIQGVASGYTF
>TRBD2|TRBV7-2|TRBJ2-7
TGTGCCAGCAGCCATGGGGGGGGACTAGGGGGCTACGAGCAGTACTTC
CASSHGGGLGGYEQYF
>-|TRBV28|TRBJ2-7
TGTGCCAGCAGTTCCTCGGGAACTAGCTCCTACGAGCAGTACTTC
CASSSSGTSSYEQYF
>-|TRBV30|TRBJ2-1
TGTGCCTGGAGTAGGGGGTCCAGGAATGAGCAGTTCTTC
CAWSRGSRNEQFF
>-|TRBV2|TRBJ1-2
TGTGCCAGCAGTGAATTTAGCGCGGCAGGGGCCAACTATGGCTACACCTTC
CASSEFSAAGANYGYTF
>TRBD1|TRBV19|TRBJ1-4
TGTGCCATATCGACAGGGCCGGGGGAAAAACTGTTTTTT
CAISTGPGEKLFF
>-|TRBV4-2|TRBJ2-7
TGTGCCAGCAGCCAAGAGGGCAGGGGTGCGACGTACGAGCAGTACTTC
CASSQEGRGATYEQYF
>-|TRBV7-2|TRBJ1-2
TGTGCCAGCAGCTTAGCTGGGCTGGGCTACACCTTC
CASSLAGLGYTF
>TRBD1|TRBV4-2|TRBJ2-1
TGTGCCAGCAGCCAAGATGCGGGACAGGGGGCCAATGAGCAGTTCTTC
CASSQDAGQGANEQFF
>-|TRBV10-3|TRBJ2-5
TGTGCCATCAGTGAGTTAGGGGGGGGGCAAGAGACCCAGTACTTC
CAISELGGGQETQYF
>TRBD2|TRBV9|TRBJ2-3
TGTGCCAGCAGCCCCCCGGGGGGGGAGAGCACAGATACGCAGTATTTT
CASSPPGGESTDTQYF
>-|TRBV6-5|TRBJ1-1
TGTGCCAGCAGCATGGGGCACAGGGACACTGAAGCTTTCTTT
CASSMGHRDTEAFF
>-|TRBV5-1|TRBJ2-7
TGCGCCAGCAGCTTGACAGGGTTCGAGCAGTACTTC
CASSLTGFEQYF